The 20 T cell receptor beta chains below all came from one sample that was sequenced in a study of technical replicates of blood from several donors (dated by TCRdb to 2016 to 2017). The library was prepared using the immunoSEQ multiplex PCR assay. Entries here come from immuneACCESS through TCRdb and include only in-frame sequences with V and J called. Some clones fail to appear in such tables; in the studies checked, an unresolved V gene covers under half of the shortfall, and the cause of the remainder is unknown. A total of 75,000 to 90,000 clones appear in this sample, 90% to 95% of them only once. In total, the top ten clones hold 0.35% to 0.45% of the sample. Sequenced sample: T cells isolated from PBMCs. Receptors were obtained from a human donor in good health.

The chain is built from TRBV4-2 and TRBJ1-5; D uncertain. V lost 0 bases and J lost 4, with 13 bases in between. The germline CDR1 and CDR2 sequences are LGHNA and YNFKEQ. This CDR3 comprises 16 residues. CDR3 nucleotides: TGTGCCAGCAGCCAAGACCGAGATAACTTAAATCAGCCCCAGCATTTT. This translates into CASSQDRDNLNQPQHF.

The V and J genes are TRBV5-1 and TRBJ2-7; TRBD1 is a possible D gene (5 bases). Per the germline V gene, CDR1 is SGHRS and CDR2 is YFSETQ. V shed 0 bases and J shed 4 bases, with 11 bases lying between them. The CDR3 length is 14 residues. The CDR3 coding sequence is TGCGCCAGCAGCTTGGATACAGGCCTATACGAGCAGTACTTC. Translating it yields CASSLDTGLYEQYF.

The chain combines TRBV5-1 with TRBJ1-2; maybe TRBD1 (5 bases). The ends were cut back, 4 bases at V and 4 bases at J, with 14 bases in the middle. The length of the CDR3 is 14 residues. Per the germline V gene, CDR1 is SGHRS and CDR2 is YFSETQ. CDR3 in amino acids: CASSQQGGLYGYTF. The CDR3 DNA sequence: TGCGCCAGCAGCCAGCAGGGAGGCCTCTATGGCTACACCTTC. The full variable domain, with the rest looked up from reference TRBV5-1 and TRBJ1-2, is KAGVTQTPRYLIKTRGQQVTLSCSPISGHRSVSWYQQTPGQGLQFLFEYFSETQRNKGNFPGRFSGRQFSNSRSEMNVSTLELGDSALYLCASSQQGGLYGYTFGSGTRLTVV.

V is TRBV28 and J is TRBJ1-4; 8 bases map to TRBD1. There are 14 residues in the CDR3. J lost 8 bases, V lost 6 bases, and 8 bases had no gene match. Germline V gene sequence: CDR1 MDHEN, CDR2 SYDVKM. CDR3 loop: CASRGIGQGEKLFF. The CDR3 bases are TGTGCCAGCAGGGGTATTGGACAGGGCGAAAAACTGTTTTTT.

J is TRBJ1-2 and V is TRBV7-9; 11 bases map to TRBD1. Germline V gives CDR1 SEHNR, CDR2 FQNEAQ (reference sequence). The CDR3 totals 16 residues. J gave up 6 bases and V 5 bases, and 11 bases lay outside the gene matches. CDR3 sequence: CASSALLGQGDNGYTF. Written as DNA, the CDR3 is TGTGCCAGCAGCGCGCTATTGGGACAGGGGGACAATGGCTACACCTTC. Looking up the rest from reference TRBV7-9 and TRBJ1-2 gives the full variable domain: DTGVSQNPRHKITKRGQNVTFRCDPISEHNRLYWYRQTLGQGPEFLTYFQNEAQLEKSRLLSDRFSAERPKGSFSTLEIQRTEQGDSAMYLCASSALLGQGDNGYTFGSGTRLTVV.

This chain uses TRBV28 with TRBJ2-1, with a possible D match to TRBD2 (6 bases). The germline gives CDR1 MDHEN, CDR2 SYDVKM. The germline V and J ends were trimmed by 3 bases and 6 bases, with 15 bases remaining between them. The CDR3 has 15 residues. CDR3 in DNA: TGTGCCAGCAGTTTTGGCGGGGTGGTTGGCAATGAGCAGTTCTTC. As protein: CASSFGGVVGNEQFF.

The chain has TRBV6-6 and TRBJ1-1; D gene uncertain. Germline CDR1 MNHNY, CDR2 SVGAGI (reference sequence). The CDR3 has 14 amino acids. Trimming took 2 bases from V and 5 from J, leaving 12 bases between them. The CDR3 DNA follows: TGTGCCAGCAGTTACCCGGGTCGGGAAACTGAAGCTTTCTTT. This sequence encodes CASSYPGRETEAFF.

The DNA for the CDR3 is TGTGCCAGCAGCATTTTAGCGGGAGGGGCCCCAGAGACCCAGTACTTC. Encoded protein: CASSILAGGAPETQYF. This sequence joins TRBV7-2 and TRBJ2-5; the match to TRBD2 covers 11 bases. CDR1 is SGHTA, CDR2 FQGNSA, per germline. This CDR3 contains 16 residues. V was pared by 5 bases and J by 4 bases, with 9 bases of the junction left unmatched.

The CDR3 loop reads CASSIFTDTQYF. In DNA form, the CDR3 reads TGTGCCAGCAGTATTTTCACAGATACGCAGTATTTT. The chain is built from TRBV7-2 and TRBJ2-3; D is ambiguous. The length of the CDR3 is 12 residues. Trimming left V 6 bases short and J 2 bases short, with 6 bases between. Per germline, CDR1 SGHTA and CDR2 FQGNSA.

CDR3 loop: CASSVGPAETQYF. The DNA for the CDR3 is TGCGCCAGCAGTGTGGGGCCCGCAGAGACCCAGTACTTC. This chain uses TRBV10-1 with TRBJ2-5; TRBD1 might be the D (5 bases). V lost 4 bases, J lost 4 bases, and 10 bases lay in between. The CDR3 has 13 amino acids. The V gene's germline CDR1 is WNHNN and CDR2 SYGVQD (reference sequence).

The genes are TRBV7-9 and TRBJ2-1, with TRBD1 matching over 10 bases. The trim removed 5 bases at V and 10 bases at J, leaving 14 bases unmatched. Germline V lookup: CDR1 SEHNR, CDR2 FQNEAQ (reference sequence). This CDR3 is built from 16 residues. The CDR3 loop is CASSRLDRDRGGEQFF. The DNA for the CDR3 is TGTGCCAGCAGCCGCCTAGACCGGGACAGGGGCGGGGAGCAGTTCTTC.

CDR3 bases: TGTGCCAGCAGCTCGGGGACAGGGGGCTCCTACGAGCAGTACTTC. This codes for CASSSGTGGSYEQYF. The chain uses TRBV11-3 and TRBJ2-7, with 11 bases lining up with TRBD1. Germline CDR1 reads SGHNT; CDR2 reads YENEEA. The CDR3 runs to 15 residues. The trim removed 4 bases at V and 0 bases at J, leaving 2 bases unmatched.

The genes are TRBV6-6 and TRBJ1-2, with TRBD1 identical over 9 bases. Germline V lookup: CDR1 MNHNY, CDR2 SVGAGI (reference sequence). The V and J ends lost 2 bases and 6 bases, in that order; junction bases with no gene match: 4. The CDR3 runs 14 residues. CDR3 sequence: CASSYEGDRDGYTF. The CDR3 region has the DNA TGTGCCAGCAGTTACGAAGGGGACAGGGATGGCTACACCTTC.

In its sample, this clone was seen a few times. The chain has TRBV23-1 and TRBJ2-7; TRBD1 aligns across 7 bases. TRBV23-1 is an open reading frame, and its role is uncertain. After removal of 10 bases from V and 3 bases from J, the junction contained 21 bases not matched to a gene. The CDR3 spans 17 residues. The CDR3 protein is CAKETVNSDRAFYEQYF. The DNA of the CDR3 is TGCGCCAAAGAAACGGTCAACTCAGACAGGGCCTTCTACGAGCAGTACTTC.

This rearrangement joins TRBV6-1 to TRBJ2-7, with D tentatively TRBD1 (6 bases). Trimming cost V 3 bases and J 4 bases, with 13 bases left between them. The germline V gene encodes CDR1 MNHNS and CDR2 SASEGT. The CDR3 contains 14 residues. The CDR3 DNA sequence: TGTGCCAGCAGTGAGTGGCAGGGGAAGTACGAGCAGTACTTC. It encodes CASSEWQGKYEQYF.

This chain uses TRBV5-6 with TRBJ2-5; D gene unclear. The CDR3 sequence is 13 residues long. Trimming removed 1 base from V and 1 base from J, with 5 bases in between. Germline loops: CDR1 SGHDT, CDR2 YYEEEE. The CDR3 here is CASSLTVQETQYF. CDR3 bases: TGTGCCAGCAGCTTGACTGTCCAAGAGACCCAGTACTTC.

The CDR3 coding sequence is TGTGCCAGCCGGAAAGCAGGGTCGGACACCATATATTTT. This encodes CASRKAGSDTIYF. The chain employs TRBV7-3 and TRBJ1-3; D possibly corresponds to TRBD1 (5 bases). Germline CDR1 SGHTA, CDR2 FQGTGA. The CDR3 is made up of 13 amino acids. Trimming left V 8 bases short and J 8 bases short, with 16 bases between.

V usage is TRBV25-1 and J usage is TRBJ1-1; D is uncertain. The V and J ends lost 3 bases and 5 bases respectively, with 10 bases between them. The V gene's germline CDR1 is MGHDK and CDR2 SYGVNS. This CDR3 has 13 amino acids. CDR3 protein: CASSDTGRTEAFF. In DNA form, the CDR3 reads TGTGCCAGCAGTGACACGGGGAGGACTGAAGCTTTCTTT.

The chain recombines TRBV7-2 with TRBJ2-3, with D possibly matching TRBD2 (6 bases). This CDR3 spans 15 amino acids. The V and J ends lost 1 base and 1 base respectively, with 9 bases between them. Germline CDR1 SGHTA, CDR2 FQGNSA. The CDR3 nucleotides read TGTGCCAGCAGCTTAGTTAGCGGCCGCACAGATACGCAGTATTTT. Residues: CASSLVSGRTDTQYF. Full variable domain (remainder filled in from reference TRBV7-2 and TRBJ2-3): GAGVSQSPSNKVTEKGKDVELRCDPISGHTALYWYRQSLGQGLEFLIYFQGNSAPDKSGLPSDRFSAERTGGSVSTLTIQRTQQEDSAVYLCASSLVSGRTDTQYFGPGTRLTVL.

The DNA of the CDR3 is TGTGCTAGTCACAGCGGGAGGGAGGGAGATACGCAGTATTTT. Its protein is CASHSGREGDTQYF. The chain couples TRBV12-5 to TRBJ2-3; 10 nucleotides line up with TRBD2. The CDR3 contains 14 residues. Germline V gene lookup returns CDR1 LGHNT and CDR2 FRNRAP. Trimming took 8 bases from V and 5 from J; bases not matched to a gene: 7. Complete variable domain (other parts from reference TRBV12-5 and TRBJ2-3): DARVTQTPRHKVTEMGQEVTMRCQPILGHNTVFWYRQTMMQGLELLAYFRNRAPLDDSGMPKDRFSAEMPDATLATLKIQPSEPRDSAVYFCASHSGREGDTQYFGPGTRLTVL.